This is a list of T cell receptor beta chains from one sample in a study of Ad26.COV2.S vaccination and SARS-CoV-2 variants. Generated by immunoSEQ multiplex PCR, the TCRdb table keeps only in-frame clones and is missing some. Altogether some 240,000 clones are present, around 85% being singletons, with the ten largest covering 2.9%. The material sequenced was peripheral blood, taken in a trial of Ad26.COV2.S vaccine versus placebo. The source of these receptors is a person between 18 and 60 years old who received the Ad26.COV2.S COVID-19 vaccine or a placebo. The CDR3 runs from the conserved cysteine through the conserved F or W. Each record gives: J gene, clone size, D gene, V gene, CDR3 protein, CDR3 DNA. A D gene is named only where the DNA matches it firmly. Some rows mark clone size as missing; the rest say once, few, many or name a class of expanded clone.

TRBJ2-5 | once | NA | TRBV18 | CASSPRRSTQYF | TGTGCCAGCTCACCTCGAAGGAGCACCCAGTACTTC
TRBJ2-5 | NA | NA | TRBV7-6 | CASRNGTGQETQYF | TGTGCCAGCAGAAACGGGACTGGCCAAGAGACCCAGTACTTC
TRBJ2-3 | NA | NA | TRBV27 | CASRRGSRTDTQYF | TGTGCCAGCAGACGGGGGTCCCGCACAGATACGCAGTATTTT
TRBJ2-7 | NA | NA | TRBV4-3 | CASSQVGAYEQYF | TGCGCCAGCAGCCAAGTGGGGGCCTACGAGCAGTACTTC
TRBJ2-1 | NA | TRBD2 | TRBV5-1 | CASSLGLAGVGHSEQFF | TGCGCCAGCAGCTTGGGCCTAGCGGGAGTTGGGCACAGTGAGCAGTTCTTC
TRBJ1-2 | NA | NA | TRBV12-3/TRBV12-4 | CASRGRPNYGYTF | TGTGCCAGCAGAGGGCGGCCCAACTATGGCTACACCTTC
TRBJ2-3 | NA | NA | TRBV5-5 | CASSFYTDTQYF | TGTGCCAGCAGCTTTTATACAGATACGCAGTATTTT
TRBJ1-4 | NA | TRBD1 | TRBV30 | CAWSVQGELYEKLFF | TGTGCCTGGAGTGTCCAGGGGGAGTTATATGAAAAACTGTTTTTT
TRBJ2-3 | NA | NA | TRBV13 | CASSGTADTQYF | TGTGCCAGCAGCGGAACCGCAGATACGCAGTATTTT
TRBJ1-2 | NA | NA | TRBV6-2/TRBV6-3 | CASSYSGPILYGYTF | TGTGCCAGCAGTTACTCCGGACCCATTCTCTATGGCTACACCTTC
TRBJ1-1 | NA | NA | TRBV25-1 | CASVIWGALGPEAFF | TGTGCCAGCGTCATATGGGGGGCGCTGGGTCCTGAAGCTTTCTTT